The 11 T cell receptor beta chains listed next were all sequenced from one sample in a study of T cells in Graves' hyperthyroidism and ophthalmopathy. TCR beta CDR3 regions were amplified from RNA transcripts. Researchers ran a first-round RT-PCR on the TCR CDR3 using the HTBI primer set. TCRdb called the multiplex PCR reads again in MiXCR, with one record for every CDR3 protein. The sample includes just over 550,000 distinct CDR3 sequences, more than 45% of them seen just once. Sequenced: peripheral blood or thyroid tissue (not recorded which). The source of these receptors is a woman aged 18 to 35 with Graves' hyperthyroidism.

This chain uses TRBV7-2 with TRBJ2-7; D is perhaps TRBD2 (6 bases). Germline-derived CDR1 and CDR2 are SGHTA and FQGNSA. The CDR3 loop spans 16 amino acids. Trimming removed 5 bases at V and 0 bases at J, with 17 bases between. The DNA of the CDR3 is TGTGCCAGCAGCAAGTCCCGGGACTTAAGCTCCTACGAGCAGTACTTC. Its protein is CASSKSRDLSSYEQYF.

Details on this clonotype: Just one base apart from a much larger clone, this may be a read error. The genes are TRBV19 and TRBJ1-1; D unresolved. Germline-derived CDR1 and CDR2 are LNHDA and SQIVND (reference sequence). This CDR3 comprises 12 residues. The CDR3 DNA follows: TGTGCCAGTAGTATAGCGGGCACTAAAGCTTTCTTT. This gives the protein CASSIAGTKAFF.

The J gene is TRBJ2-7, the V gene TRBV20-1, with no clear D. The V gene lost 0 bases and the J gene lost 0 bases, with 12 bases spanning the gap. This CDR3 has 15 residues. From germline, CDR1 is DFQATT and CDR2 SNEGSKA (reference sequence). The CDR3 coding sequence is TGCAGTGCTAGAGAAAAGGCGCGTCGCTCCTACGAGCAGTACTTC. This encodes CSAREKARRSYEQYF.

The chain carries TRBV11-1 and TRBJ1-2; 8 nucleotides line up with TRBD1. After removal of 5 bases from V and 2 bases from J, the junction contained 7 bases not matched to a gene. Germline assignment: CDR1 SGHAT and CDR2 FQDESV (reference sequence). CDR3 length: 15 amino acids. CDR3 bases: TGTGCCAGCAGCGCCGCGGACAGGGACAACTATGGCTACACCTTC. This sequence encodes CASSAADRDNYGYTF.

In this sample, this clonotype turned up once. Compared with germline, one end of the junction differs, possibly owing to a read error. This chain links TRBV7-6 with TRBJ2-5; 10 positions agree with TRBD2. The CDR3 contains 16 residues. Per germline, CDR1 SGHVS and CDR2 FNYEAQ. The CDR3 spells CVSSVPSGRPQETQYF. The DNA for the CDR3 is TGTGTCAGCAGCGTCCCTAGCGGGAGACCCCAAGAGACCCAGTACTTC.

This clonotype was counted between two and nine times. This chain connects TRBV10-3 to TRBJ1-5; D not resolved. Germline CDR1 ENHRY, CDR2 SYGVKD. This CDR3 has 15 amino acids. V was shortened by 10 bases and J by 5 bases, with 21 bases between the two germline ends. CDR3 protein: CASSLEIQWYQPQHF. In DNA form, the CDR3 reads TGTGCCAGCAGCCTGGAAATCCAATGGTATCAGCCCCAGCATTTT.

This chain links TRBV7-9 with TRBJ1-5; D might be TRBD1 (5 bases). Germline CDR1 is SEHNR and CDR2 is FQNEAQ (reference sequence). CDR3 length: 13 amino acids. Deletions cut 6 bases from V and 9 bases from J, with 15 bases between. CDR3 coding DNA: TGTGCCAGCAGTGAAACCGGGGGGAGGCCCCAGCATTTT. This sequence encodes CASSETGGRPQHF. Complete variable domain (other parts from reference TRBV7-9 and TRBJ1-5): DTGVSQNPRHKITKRGQNVTFRCDPISEHNRLYWYRQTLGQGPEFLTYFQNEAQLEKSRLLSDRFSAERPKGSFSTLEIQRTEQGDSAMYLCASSETGGRPQHFGDGTRLSIL.

The rearrangement joins TRBV25-1 to TRBJ1-3, with a possible D match to TRBD1 (5 bases). The length of the CDR3 is 16 residues. Trimming stripped 6 bases from V and 0 bases from J, with 15 bases between. Germline values: CDR1 MGHDK, CDR2 SYGVNS. The CDR3, as DNA: TGTGCCAGCAGCTTGGGACTCACAAGCTCTGGAAACACCATATATTTT. Translation gives CASSLGLTSSGNTIYF.

In this sample, this clonotype turned up a few times. The V call is TRBV11-2, the J call TRBJ2-7; TRBD2 agrees at 9 bases. V was pared by 2 bases and J by 6 bases, with 5 bases of the junction left unmatched. The CDR3 has 14 residues. The germline gives CDR1 SGHAT, CDR2 FQNNGV. The CDR3 region is CASSLRTSVTEQYF. CDR3 in DNA: TGTGCCAGCAGCTTAAGGACTAGCGTTACCGAGCAGTACTTC.

The rearrangement links TRBV19 to TRBJ2-2; no reliable D call. The CDR3 has 13 residues. V was shortened by 2 bases and J by 5 bases, with 6 bases between the two germline ends. CDR1 is LNHDA and CDR2 is SQIVND in the germline V gene (reference sequence). CDR3: CASSIIATGELFF. DNA for the CDR3: TGTGCCAGTAGTATAATAGCAACCGGGGAGCTGTTTTTT.

The chain employs TRBV29-1 and TRBJ2-5; D might be TRBD1 (6 bases). CDR1 and CDR2 (germline): SQVTM, ANQGSEA. The CDR3 length is 13 residues. Between the trimmed V and J ends, which lost 3 bases and 4 bases, there was a span of 12 bases. CDR3 nucleotide sequence: TGCAGCGTTGATAGGTTACAGGGAGAGACCCAGTACTTC. This gives the protein CSVDRLQGETQYF.